The 5 T cell receptor beta chains reported below all come from one sample, sequenced in a study of shared clonotypes between healthy human individuals. Here immunoSEQ multiplex PCR was the method, and the copy in TCRdb shows in-frame clones only, minus some. The sample contains about 2 million clones, about 95% of which appear only once. It was CD45RO-negative cells, positively selected for CCR7, that made up naive CD8 cells, with terminally differentiated effector memory CD45RA+ cells excluded. The source material was naive CD8+ T cells sorted from blood. The receptors stem from a man between 18 and 35 years old in good health.

CDR3 residues: CASTGGSETQYF. The CDR3 DNA is TGTGCCAGCACGGGAGGTAGTGAGACCCAGTACTTC. This sequence joins TRBV2 and TRBJ2-5, with 7 nucleotides matching TRBD2. This CDR3 is 12 amino acids long. Germline loops: CDR1 SNHLY, CDR2 FYNNEI. The V and J ends lost 7 bases and 5 bases, in that order; junction bases with no gene match: 4.

V and J are TRBV2 and TRBJ2-5; D remains unclear. This CDR3 has 14 amino acids. V lost 1 base and J 3 bases, leaving 9 bases between the germline ends. Germline V gene sequence: CDR1 SNHLY, CDR2 FYNNEI. The CDR3 is CASSEVVREETQYF. As DNA, the CDR3 is TGTGCCAGCAGTGAAGTAGTCAGAGAAGAGACCCAGTACTTC. The full variable domain, rest sourced from reference TRBV2 and TRBJ2-5, is EPEVTQTPSHQVTQMGQEVILRCVPISNHLYFYWYRQILGQKVEFLVSFYNNEISEKSEIFDDQFSVERPDGSNFTLKIRSTKLEDSAMYFCASSEVVREETQYFGPGTRLLVL.

To note about this clone: Other DNA sequences of this sample code for an identical CDR3. The chain combines TRBV5-6 with TRBJ2-7, with a possible D match to TRBD1 (5 bases). Germline loops: CDR1 SGHDT, CDR2 YYEEEE. The CDR3 consists of 13 residues. Trimming took off 3 bases at V and 0 bases at J, with 7 bases between the two ends. The CDR3 DNA follows: TGTGCCAGCAGCTCGACAGTCTCCTACGAGCAGTACTTC. Translation gives CASSSTVSYEQYF.

V gene TRBV7-2 combines with J gene TRBJ2-3, with 7 bases aligning to TRBD2. This CDR3 spans 13 amino acids. Trimming cost V 5 bases and J 14 bases; bases outside gene matches: 13. Germline V CDR1 and CDR2: SGHTA, FQGNSA. The CDR3 here is CASSGRWTSGLYF. For the CDR3, the DNA is TGTGCCAGCAGCGGCCGATGGACTAGTGGGTTGTATTTT. Together with reference TRBV7-2 and TRBJ2-3, the CDR3 gives the full variable domain: GAGVSQSPSNKVTEKGKDVELRCDPISGHTALYWYRQSLGQGLEFLIYFQGNSAPDKSGLPSDRFSAERTGGSVSTLTIQRTQQEDSAVYLCASSGRWTSGLYFGPGTRLTVL.

V gene TRBV9 combines with J gene TRBJ2-7; 12 bases are a match to TRBD2. The junction had 9 bases not matched to a gene; V was cut back by 4 bases and J by 4 bases. CDR3 length: 16 residues. Germline V lookup: CDR1 SGDLS, CDR2 YYNGEE. CDR3 bases: TGTGCCAGCAGCCCATCTAGCGGGGGGGCTCTATACGAGCAGTACTTC. It translates to CASSPSSGGALYEQYF.